Presented here are 28 T cell receptor beta chains from one specimen sequenced in a study of regulatory T cells in long-lasting Graves disease. Time point reported: newly diagnosed GD, antithyroid drugs for less than 3 months. PBMC RNA was the source of the TCR library. Combining iRepertoire HTBI primers with Arm-PCR of CDR3 regions, the authors built TCR beta libraries. TCRdb processed the multiplex PCR reads anew with MiXCR; each CDR3 protein has one entry. The top ten hold 25% to 30% of the sample, which has 360,000 or so distinct CDR3 sequences, 15% to 20% seen once. This same sample was also taken into another study, of T cells in Graves' hyperthyroidism and ophthalmopathy.

Sequences were derived from peripheral blood mononuclear cells (PBMCs), sampled at new diagnosis, from a patient treated with antithyroid drugs. These receptor sequences come from a middle-aged man with Graves disease.

About this clonotype: One junction end disagrees with the germline gene, perhaps due to a read error. The J gene is TRBJ2-1, the V gene TRBV20-1; 7 bases are a match to TRBD2. Germline loops: CDR1 DFQATT, CDR2 SNEGSKA (reference sequence). The CDR3 is 14 residues long. The CDR3 DNA reads TGCAGTGCTTCTATAGCGGGTAGAGACAATGGGCAGTTCTTC. Translation: CSASIAGRDNGQFF.

Comments on this clonotype: A much larger clone differs by one base, so this may be a read error. The V and J genes are TRBV28 and TRBJ2-1; 12 bases line up with TRBD2. The end of the DNA is better explained by TRBJ2-5, so the J call may be wrong. The CDR3 loop spans 16 amino acids. The V gene's germline CDR1 is MDHEN and CDR2 SYDVKM. The CDR3 DNA reads TGTGCCAGCAGTACAGCCGGACTAGCGGGGAAAGAGACCCAGTACTTC. This translates into CASSTAGLAGKETQYF.

Comment on this clonotype: The conserved phenylalanine or tryptophan is not found at the CDR3 terminus, so this likely reflects a read error. The chain uses TRBV20-1 and TRBJ2-1; D remains unclear. Germline V gene lookup returns CDR1 DFQATT and CDR2 SNEGSKA (reference sequence). CDR3 length equals 14 residues. The germline V and J ends were trimmed by 4 bases and 0 bases, with 10 bases remaining between them. DNA for the CDR3: TGCAGTGCTAAGACCGGTACCTCCTACAATGAGCAGTTCTTG. It specifies CSAKTGTSYNEQFL.

This chain uses TRBV12-3 or TRBV12-4 with TRBJ2-5; no firm D call. The CDR3 is 14 residues long. With 6 bases removed from V and 4 bases from J, the gap between germline ends came to 15 bases. The DNA for the CDR3 is TGTGCCAGCAGCCTGCCCGGGCCGGGAGAGACCCAGTACTTC. Translated, it gives CASSLPGPGETQYF.

The chain has TRBV9 and TRBJ2-5; 8 bases match TRBD2. V shed 1 base and J 5 bases; nucleotides not matched to a gene: 1. CDR1 is SGDLS, CDR2 YYNGEE, per germline. The CDR3 contains 13 residues. The CDR3 region has the DNA TGTGCCAGCAGCGTAAGCGGGGGTGAGACCCAGTACTTC. Translating it yields CASSVSGGETQYF.

This clonotype occurred many times. The chain has TRBV10-1 and TRBJ2-3; D perhaps matches TRBD1 (5 bases). This CDR3 contains 13 residues. Trimming removed 6 bases at V and 4 bases at J, with 11 bases between. The germline V gene encodes CDR1 WNHNN and CDR2 SYGVQD (reference sequence). CDR3 loop: CASRADSPDTQYF. DNA of the CDR3: TGCGCCAGCAGGGCCGACAGCCCAGATACGCAGTATTTT.

This clonotype was observed at least ten times. V gene TRBV6-2 or TRBV6-3 combines with J gene TRBJ2-7; no reliable D call. Trimming removed 8 bases at V and 0 bases at J, with 8 bases between. The length of the CDR3 is 12 residues. Germline V lookup: CDR1 MNHEY, CDR2 SVGEGT. This CDR3 is CASGESSYEQYF. As DNA, the CDR3 is TGTGCCAGCGGAGAGAGCTCCTACGAGCAGTACTTC.

This clonotype was observed many times. The chain is built from TRBV4-1 and TRBJ1-2; tentative D call: TRBD1 (5 bases). V lost 0 bases and J lost 4, with 21 bases in between. The CDR3 spans 18 residues. The germline V gene has CDR1 MGHRA and CDR2 YSYEKL. This chain's CDR3 is CASSQENSGTRGTYGYTF. In DNA form, the CDR3 reads TGCGCCAGCAGCCAAGAAAACAGCGGTACCCGGGGGACCTATGGCTACACCTTC.

V is TRBV2 and J is TRBJ1-3, with unresolved D. This CDR3 comprises 14 residues. Trimming removed 0 bases from V and 6 bases from J, with 9 bases in between. The germline gives CDR1 SNHLY, CDR2 FYNNEI. This chain's CDR3 is CASSEAGLANTIYF. The CDR3 nucleotides are TGTGCCAGCAGTGAAGCAGGGCTGGCAAACACCATATATTTT.

The chain couples TRBV28 to TRBJ1-2, with 7 bases that match TRBD1. Germline V lookup: CDR1 MDHEN, CDR2 SYDVKM. This CDR3 is built from 14 residues. J gave up 4 bases and V 6 bases, and 8 bases lay outside the gene matches. The CDR3 region is CASRSIRQGYGYTF. The CDR3 nucleotides are TGTGCCAGCAGAAGTATCCGACAGGGCTATGGCTACACCTTC.

This clonotype was seen ten or more times. V usage is TRBV28 and J usage is TRBJ2-4; 8 nucleotides match TRBD2. Losses at the gene ends were 7 bases for V and 2 bases for J; bases not matched to a gene: 16. The germline V gene has CDR1 MDHEN and CDR2 SYDVKM. The length of the CDR3 is 18 residues. This chain's CDR3 is CASIPRGGGSGTKNIQYF. CDR3 sequence (DNA): TGTGCCAGCATCCCCCGTGGCGGGGGGAGTGGAACCAAAAACATTCAGTACTTC. Combining the CDR3 with reference TRBV28 and TRBJ2-4 gives the whole variable domain DVKVTQSSRYLVKRTGEKVFLECVQDMDHENMFWYRQDPGLGLRLIYFSYDVKMKEKGDIPEGYSVSREKKERFSLILESASTNQTSMYLCASIPRGGGSGTKNIQYFGAGTRLSVL.

The chain links TRBV6-2 or TRBV6-3 to TRBJ2-7; 7 positions match TRBD1. With V trimmed by 6 bases and J by 0 bases, 14 bases remained unmatched. The CDR3 is 17 residues long. CDR1 is MNHEY, CDR2 SVGEGT, per germline. CDR3: CASRGRNRGASSYEQYF. The CDR3 DNA follows: TGTGCCAGCAGGGGTAGAAACAGGGGCGCTAGCTCCTACGAGCAGTACTTC.

This clonotype occurred many times. The rearrangement links TRBV4-3 to TRBJ2-7; TRBD1 matches 9 bases. The CDR3 is 14 amino acids. V was clipped by 4 bases and J by 3 bases; unmatched bases: 4. CDR1 is LGHNA and CDR2 is YSLEER in the germline V gene. CDR3 coding DNA: TGCGCCAGCAGCCGGACAGGGGACGGCTACGAGCAGTACTTC. Its translation is CASSRTGDGYEQYF.

This clonotype was recorded a few times. The chain couples TRBV27 to TRBJ1-2; D remains unclear. Germline CDR1 and CDR2: MNHEY and SMNVEV (reference sequence). V was cut by 4 bases and J by 8 bases, with 17 bases left in between. The CDR3 sequence is 14 residues long. This CDR3 is CASSSSPLLRGYTF. DNA of the CDR3: TGTGCCAGCAGTTCAAGCCCGCTTCTGAGGGGCTACACCTTC.

This clonotype has ten or more counts. The chain recombines TRBV10-3 with TRBJ2-3; D perhaps matches TRBD2 (5 bases). V lost 6 bases and J lost 4, with 14 bases in between. This CDR3 has 14 residues. Germline values: CDR1 ENHRY, CDR2 SYGVKD. For the CDR3, the DNA is TGTGCCATCAGATCGGGGAAGGCGGCAGATACGCAGTATTTT. Translated: CAIRSGKAADTQYF.

The rearrangement uses TRBV28 and TRBJ2-3, with a tentative D call TRBD1 (6 bases). The J call may be mistaken, given a closer DNA end match to TRBJ1-5. This CDR3 spans 13 amino acids. Germline values: CDR1 MDHEN, CDR2 SYDVKM. The CDR3 DNA sequence: TGTGCCAGCAGCCGTACAGGGATGGATACACAGCATTTT. It specifies CASSRTGMDTQHF.

This clonotype has a count of ten or more. The chain employs TRBV20-1 and TRBJ2-1; the match to TRBD2 covers 8 bases. The germline CDR1 and CDR2 sequences are DFQATT and SNEGSKA (reference sequence). The ends lost 4 bases at V and 9 bases at J; junction bases unmatched: 11. The CDR3 spans 14 residues. The CDR3 region is CSATTSGLVSEQFF. Here the CDR3 DNA reads TGCAGTGCTACTACCTCGGGACTAGTATCTGAGCAGTTCTTC.

This clonotype was counted many times. The rearrangement joins TRBV20-1 to TRBJ2-7, with D unclear. The CDR3 loop spans 15 amino acids. Germline V CDR1 and CDR2: DFQATT, SNEGSKA (reference sequence). V dropped 0 bases and J dropped 0 bases, with 12 bases sitting between them. The CDR3 DNA reads as TGCAGTGCTAGAGATCATCTAGACAACTCCTACGAGCAGTACTTC. It translates to CSARDHLDNSYEQYF.

This clonotype was counted a few times. This chain joins TRBV7-9 and TRBJ2-7; D is ambiguous. V was shortened by 0 bases and J by 10 bases, with 13 bases between the two germline ends. The CDR3 consists of 13 residues. CDR1 is SEHNR and CDR2 is FQNEAQ in the germline V gene (reference sequence). This chain's CDR3 is CASSLASANTQYF. CDR3 nucleotides: TGTGCCAGCAGCTTAGCCTCGGCCAACACTCAGTACTTC.

The chain couples TRBV6-2 or TRBV6-3 to TRBJ2-1, with D uncertain. This CDR3 spans 16 amino acids. With 2 bases removed from V and 6 bases from J, the gap between germline ends came to 17 bases. Germline V gene data show CDR1 as MNHEY and CDR2 as SVGEGT. CDR3 amino acids: CASSYPDMPPTNEQFF. CDR3 in DNA: TGTGCCAGCAGTTACCCCGACATGCCTCCCACCAATGAGCAGTTCTTC.

Ten or more counts support this clonotype. The gene calls are TRBV2 and TRBJ2-2; D gene uncertain. The CDR3 consists of 12 residues. Per germline, CDR1 SNHLY and CDR2 FYNNEI. Trimming removed 3 bases from V and 4 bases from J, with 3 bases in between. The chain's CDR3 is CASSDRTGELFF. CDR3 nucleotide sequence: TGTGCCAGCAGTGACCGCACCGGGGAGCTGTTTTTT.

This clonotype appeared a few times. The gene calls are TRBV5-6 and TRBJ2-7; 8 positions agree with TRBD1. The germline V gene has CDR1 SGHDT and CDR2 YYEEEE. J gave up 7 bases and V 4 bases, and 13 bases lay outside the gene matches. This CDR3 has 15 residues. The CDR3 DNA sequence: TGTGCCAGCAGCAGTACGGGACAGGTCTCGGGGGAGCAGTACTTC. This encodes CASSSTGQVSGEQYF.

The rearrangement links TRBV7-3 to TRBJ2-7; possibly TRBD1 for D (5 bases). Per the germline V gene, CDR1 is SGHTA and CDR2 is FQGTGA. Trimming removed 2 bases at V and 3 bases at J, with 11 bases between. The CDR3 length is 14 residues. CDR3 DNA: TGTGCCAGCAGCTTAGGTGTAGGGGACTACGAGCAGTACTTC. It yields the protein CASSLGVGDYEQYF. The whole variable domain, filled in from reference TRBV7-3 and TRBJ2-7, reads GAGVSQTPSNKVTEKGKYVELRCDPISGHTALYWYRQSLGQGPEFLIYFQGTGAADDSGLPNDRFFAVRPEGSVSTLKIQRTERGDSAVYLCASSLGVGDYEQYFGPGTRLTVT.

V is TRBV5-1 and J is TRBJ2-3, with D perhaps matching TRBD1 (6 bases). Germline loops: CDR1 SGHRS, CDR2 YFSETQ. Trimming took 0 bases from V and 5 from J, leaving 10 bases between them. CDR3 length: 14 residues. CDR3: CASSLGQDIDTQYF. CDR3 in DNA: TGCGCCAGCAGCTTGGGACAGGATATAGATACGCAGTATTTT.

The chain employs TRBV4-2 and TRBJ1-2, with a weak D call TRBD1 (5 bases). V lost 0 bases and J lost 8, with 19 bases in between. The CDR3 is 16 amino acids. Germline CDR1 LGHNA, CDR2 YNFKEQ. CDR3 sequence reads: CASSQDTGRGSWGYTF. The CDR3 DNA follows: TGTGCCAGCAGCCAAGATACCGGGCGGGGGTCCTGGGGCTACACCTTC.

This clonotype showed up just a few times. The chain uses TRBV5-1 and TRBJ2-5, with TRBD2 identical over 10 bases. This CDR3 comprises 15 residues. With V trimmed by 4 bases and J by 3 bases, 6 bases remained unmatched. CDR1 and CDR2 (germline): SGHRS, YFSETQ. Here the CDR3 DNA reads TGCGCCAGCAGCCCACGCACTAGCGGGGAAGAGACCCAGTACTTC. Amino acid sequence: CASSPRTSGEETQYF.

This clonotype was seen once. This is likely an artifact of a read error, given a far larger clone one base away. The chain uses TRBV7-9 and TRBJ1-5; TRBD1 is a possible D gene (5 bases). V lost 2 bases to trimming and J lost 2 bases, with 10 bases between them. CDR3 size: 15 residues. CDR1 and CDR2 (germline): SEHNR, FQNEAQ (reference sequence). The CDR3 sequence is CASSLRSGGNQPQHF. The CDR3 DNA follows: TGTGCCAGCAGCTTACGGTCGGGGGGCAATCAGCCCCAGCATTTT.

Points on this clonotype: This likely stems from a read error, as it lies one base from a far larger clone. The V gene is TRBV6-1, the J gene TRBJ2-5; possible D gene TRBD2, 5 bases. This CDR3 contains 13 residues. CDR1 is MNHNS and CDR2 is SASEGT in the germline V gene. Here the CDR3 DNA reads TGTGGCAGCAGCCGACCCGGGGTGGAGACCCAGTACTTC. This gives the protein CGSSRPGVETQYF.